A selection of T cell receptor beta chains follows, all from one sample in a study of T cell changes during pregnancy in multiple sclerosis. Profiling relied on immunoSEQ multiplex PCR, and the TCRdb table lists in-frame clones only, not all of them. The data show 20,000 to 25,000 clones, more than 70% seen once. Sample: CD8+ T cells from peripheral blood mononuclear cells, taken before pregnancy. The receptors come from a female donor with multiple sclerosis, enrolled in a pregnancy study. CDR3s include the opening cysteine and the closing phenylalanine or tryptophan.

CDR3 length: 15; V gene: TRBV6-1; J gene: TRBJ2-1; CDR3 protein: CASTPSLPGTNEQFF
CDR3 length: 14; V gene: TRBV10-2; J gene: TRBJ2-2; CDR3 protein: CASRLAGYTGELFF
CDR3 length: 14; V gene: TRBV6-1; J gene: TRBJ1-4; CDR3 protein: CASSEGRDGEKLFF
CDR3 length: 15; V gene: TRBV30; J gene: TRBJ2-2; CDR3 protein: CAWSLPGTVTGELFF
CDR3 length: 16; V gene: TRBV7-8; J gene: TRBJ2-7; CDR3 protein: CASSLVLAGSSYEQYF
CDR3 length: 14; V gene: TRBV27; J gene: TRBJ1-1; CDR3 protein: CASSPQGVGTEAFF
CDR3 length: 17; V gene: TRBV28; J gene: TRBJ2-7; CDR3 protein: CASSLGQGAPLSYEQYF
CDR3 length: 12; V gene: TRBV5-1; J gene: TRBJ2-1; CDR3 protein: CASSARPRRQFF
CDR3 length: 13; V gene: TRBV6-5; J gene: TRBJ2-1; CDR3 protein: CASSYTTSNEQFF
CDR3 length: 13; V gene: TRBV6-5; J gene: TRBJ2-1; CDR3 protein: CASSPGLGGEQFF
CDR3 length: 15; V gene: TRBV23-1; J gene: TRBJ1-2; CDR3 protein: CASRKETGTNYGYTF
CDR3 length: 14; V gene: TRBV5-1; J gene: TRBJ2-7; CDR3 protein: CASSPKPGQGEQYF
CDR3 length: 15; V gene: TRBV9; J gene: TRBJ2-3; CDR3 protein: CASSVQGISTDTQYF
CDR3 length: 14; V gene: TRBV13; J gene: TRBJ2-1; CDR3 protein: CASSLASGNNEQFF
CDR3 length: 15; V gene: TRBV7-8; J gene: TRBJ2-5; CDR3 protein: CASSSYRTGQETQYF
CDR3 length: 16; V gene: TRBV9; J gene: TRBJ2-7; CDR3 protein: CASSVGGAGGPYEQYF
CDR3 length: 15; V gene: TRBV9; J gene: TRBJ2-7; CDR3 protein: CASSVGGGSHNEQYF
CDR3 length: 15; V gene: TRBV6-6; J gene: TRBJ1-2; CDR3 protein: CASSYSRRQNYGYTF
CDR3 length: 16; V gene: TRBV6-5; J gene: TRBJ2-1; CDR3 protein: CASSYHRGGSYNEQFF
CDR3 length: 20; V gene: TRBV7-6; J gene: TRBJ2-1; CDR3 protein: CASSLAVRFHPGLAVDEQFF
CDR3 length: 15; V gene: TRBV9; J gene: TRBJ2-7; CDR3 protein: CASSAGGAESYEQYF
CDR3 length: 13; V gene: TRBV27; J gene: TRBJ1-2; CDR3 protein: CASSPTGVYGYTF
CDR3 length: 18; V gene: TRBV5-3; J gene: TRBJ2-7; CDR3 protein: CARSLGKPASECAYEQYF
CDR3 length: 13; V gene: TRBV27; J gene: TRBJ2-3; CDR3 protein: CASSKRTVDTQYF
CDR3 length: 15; V gene: TRBV6-1; J gene: TRBJ1-2; CDR3 protein: CASSEGEVSTYGYTF
CDR3 length: 14; V gene: TRBV19; J gene: TRBJ2-7; CDR3 protein: CASSTSGTAYEQYF
CDR3 length: 16; V gene: TRBV7-9; J gene: TRBJ2-3; CDR3 protein: CASPLAWDSSTDTQYF
CDR3 length: 14; V gene: TRBV6-1; J gene: TRBJ2-7; CDR3 protein: CASSEAVGSGEQYF
CDR3 length: 14; V gene: TRBV19; J gene: TRBJ2-1; CDR3 protein: CASTWGRGGNEQFF
CDR3 length: 15; V gene: TRBV5-1; J gene: TRBJ2-1; CDR3 protein: CASSYSGTVYNEQFF
CDR3 length: 15; V gene: TRBV19; J gene: TRBJ1-2; CDR3 protein: CASSYREWDNYGYTF
CDR3 length: 13; V gene: TRBV18; J gene: TRBJ1-2; CDR3 protein: CASSPDRDRGYTF
CDR3 length: 11; V gene: TRBV30; J gene: TRBJ1-1; CDR3 protein: CAWSGGLEAFF
CDR3 length: 15; V gene: TRBV2; J gene: TRBJ2-1; CDR3 protein: CASSEVATGIREQFF
CDR3 length: 16; V gene: TRBV6-6; J gene: TRBJ2-2; CDR3 protein: CASSLGLAVNTGELFF
CDR3 length: 14; V gene: TRBV14; J gene: TRBJ1-5; CDR3 protein: CASSQAGQIKPQHF
CDR3 length: 15; V gene: TRBV7-2; J gene: TRBJ2-7; CDR3 protein: CASSLASGVTYEQYF
CDR3 length: 16; V gene: TRBV6-1; J gene: TRBJ2-3; CDR3 protein: CASRENSGSSTDTQYF
CDR3 length: 15; V gene: TRBV7-9; J gene: TRBJ1-5; CDR3 protein: CASSPTGTGNQPQHF
CDR3 length: 17; V gene: TRBV2; J gene: TRBJ2-7; CDR3 protein: CASSEVYSLGLAYEQYF
CDR3 length: 13; V gene: TRBV4-1; J gene: TRBJ1-1; CDR3 protein: CASSQGGRTEAFF
CDR3 length: 15; V gene: TRBV11-1; J gene: TRBJ2-7; CDR3 protein: CASSPEGEGSYEQYF
CDR3 length: 16; V gene: TRBV10-3; J gene: TRBJ2-7; CDR3 protein: CAISREPGQGVYEQYF
CDR3 length: 14; V gene: TRBV7-8; J gene: TRBJ1-5; CDR3 protein: CASSSPDRSSPQHF
CDR3 length: 15; V gene: TRBV7-9; J gene: TRBJ2-7; CDR3 protein: CASSAGPAESYEQYF
CDR3 length: 14; V gene: TRBV27; J gene: TRBJ2-1; CDR3 protein: CASSPRSYHNEQFF